Sequencing of this T cell receptor beta chain was carried out in a study of regulatory T cells in long-lasting Graves disease. Study observations and caveats: Favored gene segments in persistent disease were TRBV28, TRBJ1-2 and TRBJ2-5.

The time point: newly diagnosed GD, antithyroid drugs for less than 3 months. Following extraction of RNA from PBMCs, that RNA was used to make the TCR library. Graves' disease diagnoses followed American Thyroid Association guidelines. An endocrinology department located in Xi'an, China, was where the patients came from. V shed 2 bases and J shed 5 bases, with 12 bases lying between them. CDR1 PRHDT and CDR2 FYEKMQ come from the germline V gene (reference sequence). The CDR3 totals 14 residues. According to the study, TCR beta libraries were built with iRepertoire HTBI primers and CDR3-region Arm-PCR. MiXCR was run by TCRdb on the multiplex PCR reads, yielding one entry per CDR3 protein. The profile shows over 500,000 distinct CDR3 sequences, about 16% of them singletons. This clonotype was found many times. The target antigen is unknown. This sample was shared with a second study, whose subject was T cells in Graves' hyperthyroidism and ophthalmopathy.

This chain connects TRBV13 to TRBJ1-1; a weak D match, TRBD1 (5 bases). The sample here was peripheral blood mononuclear cells (PBMCs), taken at new diagnosis, from a patient treated with antithyroid drugs. This sequence was found in a man aged 18 to 35 with Graves disease. CDR3 bases: TGTGCCAGCAGCTTACGAGGGGCTGGGACTGAAGCTTTCTTT. The encoded protein is CASSLRGAGTEAFF.